The clone carrying this T cell receptor (beta chain) came up many times. MiXCR was run by TCRdb on the 5' RACE reads, yielding one entry per CDR3 protein. Of about 50,000 distinct CDR3 sequences in the sample, about 2% were seen once. The CDR3 is 14 residues long. Germline-derived CDR1 and CDR2 are SGDLS and YYNGEE. Trimming took 0 bases from V and 2 from J, leaving 9 bases between them. This specimen comes from a study of neurological immune-mediated disorders. The TCR originated in a woman between 35 and 50 years old with multiple sclerosis. The chain joins TRBV9 to TRBJ2-7, with D tentatively TRBD2 (5 bases). Sequenced sample: PBMCs. CDR3 amino acids: CASSVDQEAYEQYF. The CDR3 coding sequence is TGTGCCAGCAGCGTAGACCAGGAGGCCTACGAGCAGTACTTC.